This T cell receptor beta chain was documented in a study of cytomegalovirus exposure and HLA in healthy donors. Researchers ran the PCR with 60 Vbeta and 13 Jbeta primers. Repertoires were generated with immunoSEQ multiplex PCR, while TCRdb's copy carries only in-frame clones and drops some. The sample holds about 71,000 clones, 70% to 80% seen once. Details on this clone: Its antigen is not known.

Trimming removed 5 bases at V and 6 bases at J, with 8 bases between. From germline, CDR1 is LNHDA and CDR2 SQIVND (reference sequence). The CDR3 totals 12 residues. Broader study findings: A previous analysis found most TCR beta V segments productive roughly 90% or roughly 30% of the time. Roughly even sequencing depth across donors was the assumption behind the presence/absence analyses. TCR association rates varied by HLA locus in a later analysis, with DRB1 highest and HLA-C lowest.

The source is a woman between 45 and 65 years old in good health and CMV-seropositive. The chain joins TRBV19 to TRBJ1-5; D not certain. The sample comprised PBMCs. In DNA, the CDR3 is TGTGCCAGTAGTGTCACTCGTCAGCCCCAGCATTTT. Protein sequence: CASSVTRQPQHF.